The present T cell receptor (beta chain) was sequenced within a study of blood T cell repertoires in COVID-19. Study overall: COVID-19 samples, acute and convalescent, were from the United States, Italy and Spain. Sample material is recorded as cDNA or gDNA derived from T cells, B-cell-depleted T cells, or PBMCs.

The CDR3 extends over 11 amino acids. V lost 4 bases and J lost 3, with 4 bases in between. Germline loops: CDR1 SEHNR, CDR2 FQNEAQ (reference sequence). As originally analysed: Amplifying reference gene primers gave estimates of nucleated cell counts. Sequenced by immunoSEQ multiplex PCR; TCRdb stores in-frame clones only, minus some. For V, J and clone size, that table is used; D and trimming come from the DNA. Among 410,000 or so clones listed, about nine tenths were seen once. The source material was peripheral blood. The clonotype originates from a woman between 35 and 50 years old with COVID-19, enrolled during active disease. V usage is TRBV7-9 and J usage is TRBJ2-7, with unresolved D. CDR3 amino acids: CASSSYYEQYF. CDR3 coding DNA: TGTGCCAGCAGCTCCTACTACGAGCAGTACTTC. Complete variable domain (other parts from reference TRBV7-9 and TRBJ2-7): DTGVSQNPRHKITKRGQNVTFRCDPISEHNRLYWYRQTLGQGPEFLTYFQNEAQLEKSRLLSDRFSAERPKGSFSTLEIQRTEQGDSAMYLCASSSYYEQYFGPGTRLTVT.